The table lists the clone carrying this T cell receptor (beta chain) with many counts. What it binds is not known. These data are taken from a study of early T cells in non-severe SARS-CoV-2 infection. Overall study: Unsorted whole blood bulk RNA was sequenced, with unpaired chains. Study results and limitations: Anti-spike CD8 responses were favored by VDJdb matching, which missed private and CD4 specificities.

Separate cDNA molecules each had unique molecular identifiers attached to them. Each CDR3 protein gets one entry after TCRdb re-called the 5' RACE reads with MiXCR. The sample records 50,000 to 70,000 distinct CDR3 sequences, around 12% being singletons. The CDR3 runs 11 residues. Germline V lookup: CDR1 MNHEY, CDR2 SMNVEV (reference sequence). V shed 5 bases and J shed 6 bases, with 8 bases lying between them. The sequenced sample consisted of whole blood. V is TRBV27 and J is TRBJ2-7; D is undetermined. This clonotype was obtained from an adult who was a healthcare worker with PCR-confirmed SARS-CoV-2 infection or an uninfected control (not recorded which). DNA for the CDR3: TGTGCCAGCAGTATTAGAGGCGAGCAGTACTTC. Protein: CASSIRGEQYF.